The subject of this entry is one T cell receptor (beta chain). Antigen specificity is unknown. The entry originates in a study of cytomegalovirus exposure and HLA in healthy donors. The study, taken as a whole, reports: Researchers reported in a later analysis that a missense DCLRE1C variant was tied to TCR beta V- and J-gene trimming.

PCR amplification relied on 60 Vbeta primers (plus 13 Jbeta primers). Using immunoSEQ multiplex PCR, the repertoire was profiled, and TCRdb retains in-frame clones only, with some absent. The sample consists of 140,000 to 150,000 clones, 70% to 80% of them appearing once. Donors were nominally healthy when sampled, though unrecorded immune exposures were likely. The CDR3 sequence is 16 residues long. Germline CDR1 SGDLS, CDR2 YYNGEE. Trimming left V 3 bases short and J 2 bases short, with 12 bases between. The rearrangement links TRBV9 to TRBJ2-6; possible D gene TRBD2, 6 bases. This sequence was found in a woman between 55 and 75 years old in good health and CMV-seropositive. The sample comprised PBMCs. CDR3 sequence (DNA): TGTGCCAGCAGCGGACCCACGGGGGCTGGGGCCAACGTCCTGACTTTC. Its translation: CASSGPTGAGANVLTF.